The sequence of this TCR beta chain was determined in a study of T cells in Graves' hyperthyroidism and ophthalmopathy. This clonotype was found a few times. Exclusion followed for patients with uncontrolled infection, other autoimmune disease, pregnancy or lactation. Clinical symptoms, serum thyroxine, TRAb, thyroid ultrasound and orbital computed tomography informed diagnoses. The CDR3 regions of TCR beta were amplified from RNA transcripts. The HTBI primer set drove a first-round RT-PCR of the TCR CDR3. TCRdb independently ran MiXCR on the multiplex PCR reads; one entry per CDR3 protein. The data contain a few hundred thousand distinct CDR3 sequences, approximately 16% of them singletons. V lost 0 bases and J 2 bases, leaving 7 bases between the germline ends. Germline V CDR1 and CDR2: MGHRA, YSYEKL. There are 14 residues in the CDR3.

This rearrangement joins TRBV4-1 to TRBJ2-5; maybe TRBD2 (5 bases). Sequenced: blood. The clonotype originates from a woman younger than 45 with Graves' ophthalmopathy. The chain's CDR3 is CASSQEGVQETQYF. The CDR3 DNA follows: TGCGCCAGCAGCCAAGAGGGAGTTCAAGAGACCCAGTACTTC.